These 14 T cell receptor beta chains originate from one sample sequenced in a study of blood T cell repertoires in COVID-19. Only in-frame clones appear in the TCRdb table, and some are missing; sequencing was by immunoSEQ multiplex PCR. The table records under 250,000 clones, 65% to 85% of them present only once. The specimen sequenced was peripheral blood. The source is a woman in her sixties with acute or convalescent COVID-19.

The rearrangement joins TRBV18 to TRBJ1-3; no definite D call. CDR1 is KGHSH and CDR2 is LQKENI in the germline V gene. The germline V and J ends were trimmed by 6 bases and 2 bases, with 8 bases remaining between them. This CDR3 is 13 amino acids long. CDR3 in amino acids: CASSPVPGNTIYF. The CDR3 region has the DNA TGTGCCAGCTCCCCTGTTCCTGGAAACACCATATATTTT.

Here the CDR3 reads CASSHRETTSTDTQYF. CDR3 nucleotides: TGTGCCAGTAGCCACAGGGAAACCACTAGCACAGATACGCAGTATTTT. V gene TRBV19 combines with J gene TRBJ2-3; maybe TRBD1 (6 bases). Trimming shortened V by 6 bases and J by 0 bases, and 16 bases separated the two germline ends. The CDR3 runs to 16 residues. Germline values: CDR1 LNHDA, CDR2 SQIVND (reference sequence). Full variable domain (remainder filled in from reference TRBV19 and TRBJ2-3): DGGITQSPKYLFRKEGQNVTLSCEQNLNHDAMYWYRQDPGQGLRLIYYSQIVNDFQKGDIAEGYSVSREKKESFPLTVTSAQKNPTAFYLCASSHRETTSTDTQYFGPGTRLTVL.

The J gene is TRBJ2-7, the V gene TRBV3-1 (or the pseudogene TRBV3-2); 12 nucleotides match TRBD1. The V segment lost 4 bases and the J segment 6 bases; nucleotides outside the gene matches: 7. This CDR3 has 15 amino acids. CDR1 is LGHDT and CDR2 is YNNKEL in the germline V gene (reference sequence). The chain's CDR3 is CASSPGGQGAREQYF. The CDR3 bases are TGTGCCAGCAGCCCCGGGGGACAGGGGGCTCGCGAGCAGTACTTC.

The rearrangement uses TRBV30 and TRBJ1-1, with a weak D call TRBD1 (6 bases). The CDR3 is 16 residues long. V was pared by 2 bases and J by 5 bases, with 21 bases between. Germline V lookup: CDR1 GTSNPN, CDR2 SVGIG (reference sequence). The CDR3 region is CAWSRDRSSFGTEAFF. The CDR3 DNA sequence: TGTGCCTGGAGTCGAGACAGGTCAAGTTTCGGGACTGAAGCTTTCTTT.

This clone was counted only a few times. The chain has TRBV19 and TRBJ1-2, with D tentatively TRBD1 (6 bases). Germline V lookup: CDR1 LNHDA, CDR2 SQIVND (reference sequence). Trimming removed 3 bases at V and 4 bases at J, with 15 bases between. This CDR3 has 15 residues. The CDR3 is CASSISRTALYGYTF. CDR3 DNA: TGTGCCAGTAGTATCTCTCGGACAGCGCTCTATGGCTACACCTTC.

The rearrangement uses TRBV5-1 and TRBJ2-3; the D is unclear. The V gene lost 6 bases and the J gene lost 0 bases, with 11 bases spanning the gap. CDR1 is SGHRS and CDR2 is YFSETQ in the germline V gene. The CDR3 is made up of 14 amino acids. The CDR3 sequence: CASTRSGSTDTQYF. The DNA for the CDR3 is TGCGCCAGCACCCGGTCGGGTAGCACAGATACGCAGTATTTT.

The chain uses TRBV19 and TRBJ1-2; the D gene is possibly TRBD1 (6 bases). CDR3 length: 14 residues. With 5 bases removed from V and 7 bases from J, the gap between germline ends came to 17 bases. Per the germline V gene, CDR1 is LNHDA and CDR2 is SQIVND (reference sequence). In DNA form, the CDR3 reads TGTGCCAGTAGTCCAACAGGGACGAGGGGTGGCTACACCTTC. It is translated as CASSPTGTRGGYTF. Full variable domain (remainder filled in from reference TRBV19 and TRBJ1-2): DGGITQSPKYLFRKEGQNVTLSCEQNLNHDAMYWYRQDPGQGLRLIYYSQIVNDFQKGDIAEGYSVSREKKESFPLTVTSAQKNPTAFYLCASSPTGTRGGYTFGSGTRLTVV.

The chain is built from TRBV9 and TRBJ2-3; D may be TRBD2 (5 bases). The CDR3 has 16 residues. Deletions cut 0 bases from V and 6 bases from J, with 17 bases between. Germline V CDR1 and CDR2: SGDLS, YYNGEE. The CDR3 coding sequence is TGTGCCAGCAGCGTAGGAGCGGCTACCGTAACGGATACGCAGTATTTT. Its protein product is CASSVGAATVTDTQYF. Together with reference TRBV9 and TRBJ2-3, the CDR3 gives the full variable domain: DSGVTQTPKHLITATGQRVTLRCSPRSGDLSVYWYQQSLDQGLQFLIQYYNGEERAKGNILERFSAQQFPDLHSELNLSSLELGDSALYFCASSVGAATVTDTQYFGPGTRLTVL.

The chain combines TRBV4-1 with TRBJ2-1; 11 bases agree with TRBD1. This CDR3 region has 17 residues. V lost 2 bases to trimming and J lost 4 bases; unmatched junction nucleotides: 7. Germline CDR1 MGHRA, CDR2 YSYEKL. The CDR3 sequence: CASSQPGTGGSYNEQFF. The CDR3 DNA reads TGCGCCAGCAGCCAACCCGGGACAGGGGGGTCTTACAATGAGCAGTTCTTC.

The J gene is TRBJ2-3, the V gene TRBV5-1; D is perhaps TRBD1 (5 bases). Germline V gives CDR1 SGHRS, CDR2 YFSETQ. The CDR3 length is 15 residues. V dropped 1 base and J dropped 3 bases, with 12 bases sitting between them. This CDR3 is CASSLNRGPTDTQYF. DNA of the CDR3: TGCGCCAGCAGCTTGAATAGGGGCCCAACAGATACGCAGTATTTT.

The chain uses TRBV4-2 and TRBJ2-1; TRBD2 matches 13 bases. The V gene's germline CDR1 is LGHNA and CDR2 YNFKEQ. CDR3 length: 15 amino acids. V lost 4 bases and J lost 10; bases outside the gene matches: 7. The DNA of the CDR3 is TGTGCCAGCAGCCCTGGACTAGCGGGGGCGGAGGAGCAGTTCTTC. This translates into CASSPGLAGAEEQFF.

CDR3 loop: CASYRDRASEAFF. The CDR3 region has the DNA TGCGCCAGCTATAGGGACAGGGCTAGTGAAGCTTTCTTT. This rearrangement joins TRBV5-1 to TRBJ1-1; TRBD1 matches at 9 bases. The germline V gene encodes CDR1 SGHRS and CDR2 YFSETQ. Unmatched junction bases numbered 8, after V lost 7 bases and J lost 7 bases. This CDR3 has 13 amino acids.

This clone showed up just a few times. The CDR3 DNA follows: TGTGCCAGCAGCTTAGAGGCAGGGTGGGACAATCAGCCCCAGCATTTT. Its translation: CASSLEAGWDNQPQHF. This rearrangement joins TRBV7-8 to TRBJ1-5; D perhaps matches TRBD1 (5 bases). Germline V CDR1 and CDR2: SGHVS, FQNEAQ. The CDR3 is 16 residues long. Trimming took 1 base from V and 3 from J, leaving 13 bases between them.

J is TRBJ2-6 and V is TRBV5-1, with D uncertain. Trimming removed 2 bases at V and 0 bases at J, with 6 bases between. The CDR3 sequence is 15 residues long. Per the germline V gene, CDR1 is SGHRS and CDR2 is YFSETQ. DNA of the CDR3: TGCGCCAGCAGCTTACAGAGCTCTGGGGCCAACGTCCTGACTTTC. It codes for CASSLQSSGANVLTF.